The source of this T cell receptor beta chain is a study of T cell responses to AZD1222 COVID-19 vaccine. This CDR3 region has 15 residues. Trimming left V 3 bases short and J 6 bases short, with 17 bases between. Germline values: CDR1 LNHDA, CDR2 SQIVND (reference sequence). The protocol was immunoSEQ multiplex PCR, while the TCRdb copy is restricted to in-frame clones and leaves out a portion. The table includes around 80,000 clones, roughly 88% detected once. Sample: peripheral blood, taken 28 days after the second AZD1222 dose. This TCR derives from an adult who received the AZD1222 COVID-19 vaccine. The J gene is TRBJ1-1, the V gene TRBV19; D not certain. The CDR3 DNA is TGTGCCAGTAGTATTGATGGGGTGCCGAGGGCTGAAGCTTTCTTT. It yields the protein CASSIDGVPRAEAFF.